Each of the 11 T cell receptor beta chains below was sequenced from the same sample in a study of cytomegalovirus exposure and HLA in healthy donors. Use of 60 Vbeta and 13 Jbeta primers characterized the PCR. Only in-frame clones appear in the TCRdb table, and some are missing; sequencing was by immunoSEQ multiplex PCR. This sample has some 150,000 clones, with roughly 80% found just once. Sequences were obtained from PBMCs. The receptors come from a man aged 30-40 years in good health and CMV-seropositive.

There are a few counts of this clone. The rearrangement links TRBV30 to TRBJ1-4; D is possibly TRBD1 (6 bases). CDR1 is GTSNPN, CDR2 SVGIG, per germline (reference sequence). V gave up 0 bases and J gave up 8 bases, with 13 bases separating them. CDR3 size: 14 residues. The CDR3 sequence is CAWSVGGQEEKLFF. In DNA, the CDR3 is TGTGCCTGGAGTGTAGGGGGACAAGAAGAAAAACTGTTTTTT.

A few counts support this clone. V and J are TRBV5-1 and TRBJ2-3; D is unclear. The CDR3 consists of 13 residues. The V end was cut by 0 bases, the J end by 0 bases, with 2 bases between. CDR1 and CDR2 (germline): SGHRS, YFSETQ. The CDR3 sequence: CASSLASTDTQYF. The CDR3 nucleotides read TGCGCCAGCAGCTTGGCTAGCACAGATACGCAGTATTTT.

This chain connects TRBV19 to TRBJ2-3; 14 nucleotides agree with TRBD2. The CDR3 extends over 14 amino acids. V shed 6 bases, J shed 7 bases, and the junction held 3 bases outside the gene matches. The germline gives CDR1 LNHDA, CDR2 SQIVND (reference sequence). The CDR3 region has the DNA TGTGCCAGTAGGGGACTAGCGGGAGTTCATACGCAGTATTTT. It yields the protein CASRGLAGVHTQYF.

The rearrangement uses TRBV28 and TRBJ1-2, with a tentative D call TRBD1 (6 bases). The CDR3 contains 11 residues. V was cut by 6 bases and J by 5 bases, with 7 bases left in between. CDR1 is MDHEN and CDR2 is SYDVKM in the germline V gene. The CDR3 DNA follows: TGTGCCAGCAGCCAGGGGTATGGCTACACCTTC. Residues: CASSQGYGYTF.

This chain connects TRBV5-1 to TRBJ2-5; possible D gene TRBD2, 6 bases. The CDR3 extends over 14 amino acids. The V gene lost 0 bases and the J gene lost 1 base, with 7 bases spanning the gap. Germline V gene data show CDR1 as SGHRS and CDR2 as YFSETQ. Written as DNA, the CDR3 is TGCGCCAGCAGCTTGGAGCGGGTCCAAGAGACCCAGTACTTC. This gives the protein CASSLERVQETQYF.

The gene calls are TRBV29-1 and TRBJ1-2; D may be TRBD1 (6 bases). V lost 4 bases and J 7 bases, leaving 10 bases between the germline ends. Germline CDR1 SQVTM, CDR2 ANQGSEA. CDR3 length equals 11 residues. DNA of the CDR3: TGCAGCGTTGTACAGGGTGGTGGCTACACCTTC. This sequence encodes CSVVQGGGYTF.

V usage is TRBV27 and J usage is TRBJ1-1; TRBD1 is a possible D gene (5 bases). Looked up from germline, CDR1 is MNHEY and CDR2 is SMNVEV (reference sequence). Trimming pared 6 bases from V and 4 bases from J, leaving 12 bases between. The CDR3 covers 13 residues. DNA for the CDR3: TGTGCCAGCAGCTTCTGGGGGGGCACTGAAGCTTTCTTT. Its translation is CASSFWGGTEAFF.

V is TRBV2 and J is TRBJ1-2; 12 nucleotides align to TRBD1. Germline V gene lookup returns CDR1 SNHLY and CDR2 FYNNEI. The CDR3 totals 18 residues. V lost 5 bases to trimming and J lost 5 bases; unmatched junction nucleotides: 15. CDR3 nucleotide sequence: TGTGCCAGCAGTCCCCGGGGAGGGACAGGGGGCAATCAGTATGGCTACACCTTC. Its translation: CASSPRGGTGGNQYGYTF.

This chain connects TRBV27 to TRBJ2-5; 11 nucleotides line up with TRBD2. V shed 5 bases, J shed 3 bases, and the junction held 11 bases outside the gene matches. CDR3 length: 17 residues. Germline V gene data show CDR1 as MNHEY and CDR2 as SMNVEV (reference sequence). The CDR3 sequence is CASSPFDRGLAEETQYF. The DNA of the CDR3 is TGTGCCAGCAGTCCATTCGACAGGGGACTAGCGGAAGAGACCCAGTACTTC.

This chain connects TRBV2 to TRBJ2-5; tentatively, D is TRBD1 (6 bases). CDR1 and CDR2 from the germline V gene are SNHLY and FYNNEI. The V end was cut by 8 bases, the J end by 4 bases, with 11 bases between. The CDR3 is 12 residues long. CDR3 in amino acids: CASVQGSETQYF. The CDR3, as DNA: TGTGCCAGCGTGCAGGGGTCAGAGACCCAGTACTTC.

This chain joins TRBV11-3 and TRBJ2-7; D is uncertain. Looked up from germline, CDR1 is SGHNT and CDR2 is YENEEA. V shed 1 base and J shed 3 bases, with 10 bases lying between them. CDR3 length: 14 residues. CDR3 sequence (DNA): TGTGCCAGCAGCTTAGGGCTCCCAAGCTACGAGCAGTACTTC. Its translation is CASSLGLPSYEQYF.